A selection of T cell receptor beta chains follows, all from one sample in a study of T cell changes during pregnancy in multiple sclerosis. Using immunoSEQ multiplex PCR, the repertoire was profiled, and TCRdb retains in-frame clones only, with some absent. The sample lists over 65,000 clones; less than 95% were seen once. The specimen comprised peripheral blood, sampled in the third trimester of pregnancy. The receptors originated from a female donor with multiple sclerosis, enrolled in a pregnancy study. The CDR3 runs from the conserved cysteine through the conserved F or W. Each record gives: V gene, CDR3 length, J gene, clone size, D gene, CDR3 DNA, CDR3 protein. A D gene is named only where the DNA matches it firmly. The size field is filled for only some rows; it gives once, few, many or a size class.

V: TRBV12-5
length: 15
J: TRBJ1-3
size: -
D: TRBD1
DNA: TGTGCTAGTGGCCTGACAGGGGGACTTGGAAACACCATATATTTT
CDR3: CASGLTGGLGNTIYF

V: TRBV5-6
length: 15
J: TRBJ2-1
size: -
D: TRBD1
DNA: TGTGCCAGCAGCTTGGGGGACAGCTCCTACAATGAGCAGTTCTTC
CDR3: CASSLGDSSYNEQFF

V: TRBV4-3
length: 13
J: TRBJ1-6
size: -
D: -
DNA: TGCGCCAGCAGCCCCACAGGGAAGAGAGCCCTCCACTTT
CDR3: CASSPTGKRALHF

V: TRBV30
length: 13
J: TRBJ1-1
size: -
D: -
DNA: TGTGCCTGGCTCCCGGGGGGAAGAACTGAAGCTTTCTTT
CDR3: CAWLPGGRTEAFF

V: TRBV2
length: 14
J: TRBJ2-2
size: once
D: -
DNA: TGTGCCAGCTCAAGCCTGCGGGACACCGGGGAGCTGTTTTTT
CDR3: CASSSLRDTGELFF

V: TRBV7-3
length: 16
J: TRBJ2-5
size: -
D: -
DNA: TGTGCCAGCAGCCTAACCGGGACTGGGGGCCAAGAGACCCAGTACTTC
CDR3: CASSLTGTGGQETQYF

V: TRBV5-1
length: 14
J: TRBJ2-3
size: -
D: -
DNA: TGCGCCAGCAGCTTGGTTGGCACCACAGATACGCAGTATTTT
CDR3: CASSLVGTTDTQYF

V: TRBV7-9
length: 15
J: TRBJ1-4
size: -
D: -
DNA: TGTGCCAGCAGCTTAGCGCCCGGGGGTGATGAAAAACTGTTTTTT
CDR3: CASSLAPGGDEKLFF

V: TRBV4-3
length: 15
J: TRBJ1-2
size: -
D: -
DNA: TGCGCCAGCAGCCAAACTAGGACAGCTAACTATGGCTACACCTTC
CDR3: CASSQTRTANYGYTF

V: TRBV6-1
length: 14
J: TRBJ1-5
size: once
D: -
DNA: TGTGCCAGCACCCTGGGTGGGGGCCTCCAGCCCCAGCATTTT
CDR3: CASTLGGGLQPQHF

V: TRBV5-1
length: 15
J: TRBJ1-4
size: -
D: -
DNA: TGCGCCAGCAGCTTGGAGGGGTTATCGGGCGAAAAACTGTTTTTT
CDR3: CASSLEGLSGEKLFF

V: TRBV7-2
length: 16
J: TRBJ2-7
size: -
D: TRBD2
DNA: TGTGCCAGCAGCGACGCGCGGACTAGCGGCTCCTACGAGCAGTACTTC
CDR3: CASSDARTSGSYEQYF

V: TRBV9
length: 15
J: TRBJ2-1
size: once
D: TRBD2
DNA: TGTGCCAGCAGCGTTTTAGCGGGTGGGGTCGGTGAGCAGTTCTTC
CDR3: CASSVLAGGVGEQFF

V: TRBV27
length: 15
J: TRBJ1-6
size: once
D: -
DNA: TGTGCCAGCAGCCCCGTTTCGGGGGGCAATTCACCCCTCCACTTT
CDR3: CASSPVSGGNSPLHF

V: TRBV12-5
length: 14
J: TRBJ1-3
size: -
D: -
DNA: TGTGCTAGTGCCTTACAGGGTGGTGGAAACACCATATATTTT
CDR3: CASALQGGGNTIYF

V: TRBV6-5
length: 14
J: TRBJ1-3
size: -
D: -
DNA: TGTGCCAGCAGTTACTCTACACTAAGGAACACCATATATTTT
CDR3: CASSYSTLRNTIYF

V: TRBV18
length: 14
J: TRBJ1-1
size: -
D: -
DNA: TGTGCCAGCTCACTGGACAGCATGAACACTGAAGCTTTCTTT
CDR3: CASSLDSMNTEAFF

V: TRBV6-5
length: 13
J: TRBJ1-5
size: -
D: -
DNA: TGTGCCAGCAGTTACGAGCGGAATCAGCCCCAGCATTTT
CDR3: CASSYERNQPQHF

V: TRBV6-5
length: 14
J: TRBJ2-7
size: -
D: TRBD2
DNA: TGTGCCAGCATTAGACTAGCGGGGGTCTACGAGCAGTACTTC
CDR3: CASIRLAGVYEQYF

V: TRBV12-5
length: 17
J: TRBJ1-6
size: -
D: TRBD1
DNA: TGTGCTAGTGGTTTGGCGTACAGGGGTAAGGATGATTCACCCCTCCACTTT
CDR3: CASGLAYRGKDDSPLHF

V: TRBV4-1
length: 19
J: TRBJ2-3
size: once
D: TRBD1
DNA: TGCGCCAGCAGCCAAGATCTAGGGACAGGGTCCTCTAGCACAGATACGCAGTATTTT
CDR3: CASSQDLGTGSSSTDTQYF

V: TRBV7-6
length: 16
J: TRBJ1-1
size: few
D: TRBD1
DNA: TGTGCCAGCAGCCAAGAAGAGACAGGGGTGAACACTGAAGCTTTCTTT
CDR3: CASSQEETGVNTEAFF

V: TRBV7-9
length: 14
J: TRBJ2-1
size: -
D: -
DNA: TGTGCCAGCAGCTTAGATGGGGGGTACAATGAGCAGTTCTTC
CDR3: CASSLDGGYNEQFF

V: TRBV19
length: 16
J: TRBJ2-3
size: -
D: TRBD2
DNA: TGTGCCAGTAGTCCGGGACTAGCGGGGGTGGGAGATACGCAGTATTTT
CDR3: CASSPGLAGVGDTQYF

V: TRBV9
length: 18
J: TRBJ2-7
size: -
D: TRBD2
DNA: TGTGCCAGCAGCGTAGCTAGCGGGGGGGCCGTCCTCCCCTACGAGCAGTACTTC
CDR3: CASSVASGGAVLPYEQYF

V: TRBV9
length: 13
J: TRBJ1-6
size: once
D: -
DNA: TGTGCCAGCAGTACAGGCCCTAATTCACCCCTCCACTTT
CDR3: CASSTGPNSPLHF

V: TRBV7-2
length: 15
J: TRBJ2-4
size: -
D: TRBD1
DNA: TGTGCCAGCAGTACAGGGGGCGCGGCCAAAAACATTCAGTACTTC
CDR3: CASSTGGAAKNIQYF

V: TRBV5-1
length: 15
J: TRBJ2-7
size: -
D: TRBD1
DNA: TGCGCCAGCAGCTTGGCCGGGACAGCCTCCTACGAGCAGTACTTC
CDR3: CASSLAGTASYEQYF

V: TRBV10-3
length: 14
J: TRBJ2-1
size: -
D: -
DNA: TGTGCCATCAGTGGACAAGTGGGGCCCAATGAGCAGTTCTTC
CDR3: CAISGQVGPNEQFF

V: TRBV4-1
length: 11
J: TRBJ2-5
size: -
D: -
DNA: TGCGCCAGCAGAGCGCTACGGGCCCAGTACTTC
CDR3: CASRALRAQYF

V: TRBV18
length: 14
J: TRBJ2-7
size: -
D: -
DNA: TGTGCCAGCTCAACCCAGGGTTCGCTGGACGAGCAGTACTTC
CDR3: CASSTQGSLDEQYF